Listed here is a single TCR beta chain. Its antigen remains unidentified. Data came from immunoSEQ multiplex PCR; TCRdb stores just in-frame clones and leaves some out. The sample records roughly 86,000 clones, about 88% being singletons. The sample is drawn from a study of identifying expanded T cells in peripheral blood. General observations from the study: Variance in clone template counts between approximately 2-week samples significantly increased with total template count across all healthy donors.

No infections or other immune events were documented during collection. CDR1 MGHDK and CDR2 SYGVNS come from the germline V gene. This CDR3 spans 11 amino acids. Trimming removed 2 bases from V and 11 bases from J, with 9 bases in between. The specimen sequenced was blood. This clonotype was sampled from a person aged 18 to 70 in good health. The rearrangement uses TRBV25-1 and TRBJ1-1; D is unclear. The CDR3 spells CASSEGFRAFF. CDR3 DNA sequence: TGTGCCAGCAGTGAAGGTTTCAGGGCTTTCTTT.